This entry lists 18 T cell receptor beta chains sequenced from one sample in a study of cytomegalovirus exposure and HLA in healthy donors. PCR used 60 Vbeta primers and 13 Jbeta primers. The repertoire was sequenced with immunoSEQ multiplex PCR; TCRdb's copy has only in-frame clones and lacks some. The sample lists under 150,000 clones, roughly 9.6% occurring once. What was sequenced was PBMCs. All receptors come from a middle-aged woman in good health and CMV-seropositive.

The CDR3 bases are TGTGCCAGCAGCCCTGGACAGGCAATTTCCTACGAGCAGTACTTC. This gives the protein CASSPGQAISYEQYF. The chain couples TRBV7-2 to TRBJ2-7; 7 bases agree with TRBD1. The germline CDR1 and CDR2 sequences are SGHTA and FQGNSA. Trimming at V came to 5 bases and at J to 1 base, leaving 8 bases not matched to a gene. The CDR3 totals 15 residues.

The chain combines TRBV18 with TRBJ2-1; D is unclear. V was cut by 4 bases and J by 8 bases, with 15 bases left in between. Germline CDR1 and CDR2: KGHSH and LQKENI. This CDR3 region has 14 residues. Here the CDR3 DNA reads TGTGCCAGCTCACTTTCCAGGTTAGGTGATGAGCAGTTCTTC. Protein sequence: CASSLSRLGDEQFF.

The genes are TRBV11-3 and TRBJ1-5; 7 nucleotides align to TRBD1. J gave up 4 bases and V 10 bases, and 13 bases lay outside the gene matches. This CDR3 comprises 15 residues. Germline V gene lookup returns CDR1 SGHNT and CDR2 YENEEA. The CDR3 here is CATPLGDSANQPQHF. CDR3 DNA sequence: TGTGCCACCCCACTGGGGGACAGTGCAAATCAGCCCCAGCATTTT.

This chain connects TRBV4-3 to TRBJ2-7, with 7 bases identical to TRBD2. With V trimmed by 1 base and J by 6 bases, 3 bases remained unmatched. This CDR3 has 13 residues. The germline CDR1 and CDR2 sequences are LGHNA and YSLEER. CDR3 region: CASSQVASGEQYF. The CDR3 bases are TGCGCCAGCAGCCAAGTTGCTAGCGGCGAGCAGTACTTC.

This clone was counted only a few times. The chain uses TRBV6-5 and TRBJ1-1; no reliable D call. The V and J ends lost 10 bases and 5 bases respectively, with 17 bases between them. The CDR3 is made up of 13 amino acids. Germline V gives CDR1 MNHEY, CDR2 SVGAGI. In DNA form, the CDR3 reads TGTGCCACGACCGCCCCGGCGGGTACTGAAGCTTTCTTT. Its translation is CATTAPAGTEAFF.

This clone was recorded at least ten times. The chain combines TRBV10-1 with TRBJ1-1; D is possibly TRBD1 (6 bases). The CDR3 length is 12 residues. Germline CDR1 WNHNN, CDR2 SYGVQD (reference sequence). V lost 6 bases and J lost 8, with 13 bases in between. In DNA form, the CDR3 reads TGCGCCAGCAGGACAGGACAGCACGAAGCTTTCTTT. This gives the protein CASRTGQHEAFF.

There are a few counts of this clone. V is TRBV11-2 and J is TRBJ2-1; 15 bases fit TRBD2. Germline assignment: CDR1 SGHAT and CDR2 FQNNGV. J was trimmed by 4 bases and V by 1 base; bases with no gene match: 2. CDR3 length: 17 residues. CDR3 in amino acids: CASSLGTSGGAYNEQFF. For the CDR3, the DNA is TGTGCCAGCAGCTTAGGGACTAGCGGGGGGGCATACAATGAGCAGTTCTTC. Looking up the rest from reference TRBV11-2 and TRBJ2-1 gives the full variable domain: EAGVAQSPRYKIIEKRQSVAFWCNPISGHATLYWYQQILGQGPKLLIQFQNNGVVDDSQLPKDRFSAERLKGVDSTLKIQPAKLEDSAVYLCASSLGTSGGAYNEQFFGPGTRLTVL.

The chain is built from TRBV28 and TRBJ1-1; 7 positions match TRBD1. V was clipped by 7 bases and J by 1 base; unmatched bases: 3. CDR3 length equals 13 residues. CDR1 MDHEN and CDR2 SYDVKM come from the germline V gene. This CDR3 reads CASIPGGNTEAFF. The CDR3 DNA follows: TGTGCCAGCATCCCAGGGGGGAACACTGAAGCTTTCTTT.

The chain is built from TRBV5-4 and TRBJ1-1, with TRBD1 matching 7 bases. The CDR3 loop spans 13 amino acids. CDR1 SGHNT and CDR2 YYREEE come from the germline V gene (reference sequence). Trimming cost V 4 bases and J 8 bases; bases outside gene matches: 8. Here the CDR3 reads CASSPPGGGEAFF. CDR3 nucleotide sequence: TGTGCCAGCAGCCCGCCCGGAGGGGGCGAAGCTTTCTTT.

The sample holds a few counts of this clone. One end of the junction does not line up with germline, which may come from a read error. This chain uses TRBV2 with TRBJ1-5, with D possibly TRBD1 on 5 matching bases. The CDR3 covers 13 residues. The germline V gene has CDR1 SNHLY and CDR2 FYNNEI. CDR3 sequence: CASREVSNQPQHF. CDR3 nucleotide sequence: TGTGCTAGCAGGGAGGTTAGCAATCAGCCCCAGCATTTT.

In this sample, this clone turned up a few times. CDR3 sequence reads: CASSLALGQGKDGYTF. DNA for the CDR3: TGTGCCAGCAGCTTAGCGCTAGGGCAGGGAAAGGATGGCTACACCTTC. V usage is TRBV7-2 and J usage is TRBJ1-2; possibly TRBD1 for D (5 bases). The CDR3 length is 16 residues. CDR1 and CDR2 (germline): SGHTA, FQGNSA. V was cut by 0 bases and J by 6 bases, with 17 bases left in between.

This clone has more than one count but fewer than ten. J is TRBJ2-1 and V is TRBV27, with TRBD2 matching 8 bases. The V gene's germline CDR1 is MNHEY and CDR2 SMNVEV (reference sequence). The CDR3 contains 18 residues. The trim removed 5 bases at V and 7 bases at J, leaving 19 bases unmatched. CDR3 coding DNA: TGTGCCAGCAGTCCCCTTGGGGAAAGCGGGGGCGCTGGGAATGAGCAGTTCTTC. This translates into CASSPLGESGGAGNEQFF.

The chain is built from TRBV14 and TRBJ2-3; tentatively, D is TRBD2 (6 bases). Germline V gene data show CDR1 as SGHDN and CDR2 as FVKESK. This CDR3 contains 15 residues. V was shortened by 4 bases and J by 2 bases, with 13 bases between the two germline ends. CDR3 protein: CASSPGTRDTDTQYF. The CDR3 region has the DNA TGTGCCAGCAGCCCCGGGACTCGGGACACAGATACGCAGTATTTT.

This clone has a handful of counts. The genes are TRBV7-2 and TRBJ2-3, with D perhaps TRBD1 (5 bases). This CDR3 spans 14 amino acids. Trimming shortened V by 5 bases and J by 4 bases, and 13 bases separated the two germline ends. The germline V gene has CDR1 SGHTA and CDR2 FQGNSA. The CDR3 DNA is TGTGCCAGCAGCGGGCGGACACGGGCAGATACGCAGTATTTT. Protein sequence: CASSGRTRADTQYF.

The chain is built from TRBV6-5 and TRBJ2-3, with D perhaps matching TRBD2 (6 bases). V lost 3 bases to trimming and J lost 0 bases, with 10 bases between them. The length of the CDR3 is 15 residues. Germline CDR1 is MNHEY and CDR2 is SVGAGI. The CDR3, as DNA: TGTGCCAGCAGTTATGGGGGGAGGAGCACAGATACGCAGTATTTT. Amino acids: CASSYGGRSTDTQYF.

This clone was detected a few times. The chain carries TRBV6-5 and TRBJ1-5; D not resolved. Trimming removed 7 bases from V and 7 bases from J, with 17 bases in between. The germline CDR1 and CDR2 sequences are MNHEY and SVGAGI. This CDR3 has 14 amino acids. CDR3 nucleotides: TGTGCCAGCACGAAGACCCCCCGAGGGCAGCCCCAGCATTTT. Translation gives CASTKTPRGQPQHF.

This clone came up a few times. The chain has TRBV7-6 and TRBJ2-1, with 10 bases identical to TRBD2. Trimming at V came to 5 bases and at J to 7 bases, leaving 11 bases not matched to a gene. The CDR3 has 16 amino acids. Germline CDR1 SGHVS, CDR2 FNYEAQ. The DNA of the CDR3 is TGTGCCAGCAGCCTGCCCCATAGCGGGGGGCCGAATGAGCAGTTCTTC. Translating gives CASSLPHSGGPNEQFF.

This clone was counted between two and nine times. V and J are TRBV6-5 and TRBJ1-1; D is possibly TRBD1 (5 bases). Germline-derived CDR1 and CDR2 are MNHEY and SVGAGI. The CDR3 covers 14 residues. Trimming removed 2 bases at V and 2 bases at J, with 9 bases between. The CDR3 loop is CASSYRGRNTEAFF. For the CDR3, the DNA is TGTGCCAGCAGTTACAGGGGCCGAAACACTGAAGCTTTCTTT.